The clone carrying this T cell receptor beta chain has only a few counts. Its target is unknown. The source of the sample is a study of Graves' ophthalmopathy and Graves' hyperthyroidism. For repertoire sequencing, the TCR beta CDR3 regions were amplified from RNA transcripts. Investigators did first-round RT-PCR with HTBI primers, then second-round multiplex PCR. TCRdb reprocessed the multiplex PCR reads via MiXCR and lists one record per CDR3 protein. Counted here are roughly 230,000 distinct CDR3 sequences, roughly a fifth occurring once; the ten biggest clones make up around 45%. Ophthalmopathic donors had moderate-to-severe activity, CAS ≥3 and NOSPECS ≥4, with disease that had lasted under 3 months. Physicians reached a diagnosis by relying on clinical symptoms, serum thyroxine, TRAb, thyroid ultrasound and orbital computed tomography. Findings of the study overall: Blood also harbored most expanded thyroid clonotypes above 0.001 frequency.

This receptor was taken from a woman between 45 and 65 years old with Graves' ophthalmopathy. Material: peripheral blood.

The CDR3 reads CSAFRGMNTEAFF. The CDR3, as DNA: TGCAGTGCCTTTAGGGGAATGAACACTGAAGCTTTCTTT. The chain uses TRBV20-1 and TRBJ1-1; perhaps TRBD1 as D (5 bases). The CDR3 length is 13 residues. V lost 6 bases, J lost 0 bases, and 11 bases lay in between. Germline loops: CDR1 DFQATT, CDR2 SNEGSKA (reference sequence).